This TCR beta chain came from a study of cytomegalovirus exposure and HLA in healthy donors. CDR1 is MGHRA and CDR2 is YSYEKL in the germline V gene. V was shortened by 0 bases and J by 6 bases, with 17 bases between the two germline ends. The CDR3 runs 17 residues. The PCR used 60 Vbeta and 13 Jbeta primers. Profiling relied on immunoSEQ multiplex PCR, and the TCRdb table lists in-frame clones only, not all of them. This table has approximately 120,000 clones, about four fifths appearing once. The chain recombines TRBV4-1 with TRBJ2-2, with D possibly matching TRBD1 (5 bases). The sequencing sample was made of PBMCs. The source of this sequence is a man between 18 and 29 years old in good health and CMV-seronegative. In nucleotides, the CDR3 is TGCGCCAGCAGCCAAGAGGATTGGGGTTTGACAGCCGGGGAGCTGTTTTTT. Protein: CASSQEDWGLTAGELFF.